The T cell receptor beta chain described here comes from a study of PD-1 blockade in classical Hodgkin lymphoma. On the study more broadly: Administration of nivolumab to patients was at 3 mg/kg intravenously every 2 weeks. Study-level findings and limits: With CD4+ cells, TCR diversity rose significantly by C4D1, but not with CD8+ cells.

Concerning this clone: Its specificity is not known.

Sequencing was performed with immunoSEQ multiplex PCR; in TCRdb, only in-frame clones are kept and a portion is missing. The data hold about 97,000 clones, with approximately 80% observed a single time. Germline V lookup: CDR1 PRHDT, CDR2 FYEKMQ (reference sequence). This CDR3 comprises 15 residues. V was clipped by 4 bases and J by 4 bases, with 16 bases between them. Every patient relapsed after autologous stem cell transplantation, and brentuximab vedotin exposure varied. The material sequenced was peripheral blood mononuclear cells (PBMCs), taken at baseline. The sequence derives from a human donor with classical Hodgkin lymphoma. V is TRBV13 and J is TRBJ1-1; D remains ambiguous. The CDR3 is CASSSRATLGTEAFF. CDR3 DNA sequence: TGTGCCAGCAGCTCGAGGGCCACCTTGGGCACTGAAGCTTTCTTT.